What follows are 28 T cell receptor beta chains derived from one specimen sequenced in a study of T-cell reconstitution after alpha-beta-depleted transplantation in children. A TCRbeta library incorporating unique molecular identifiers was prepared. TCRdb independently ran MiXCR on the PCR reads; one entry per CDR3 protein. The table lists 450,000 to 550,000 distinct CDR3 sequences, approximately 10% of them singletons. The material sequenced was PBMCs, mostly from graft donor cells, taken 180 days after TCRalphabeta/CD19-depleted stem cell transplant. Receptors originate from a female patient aged 2-15 years who had a stem cell transplant for aplastic anemia, so the T cells may come from the graft donor.

CDR3 nucleotides: TGTGCCAGCAGCAAAGAGACAGACCAAGAGACCCAGTACTTC. Its protein product is CASSKETDQETQYF. This sequence joins TRBV21-1 and TRBJ2-5; the table's D gene call, TRBD1, was not cross checked with the DNA. TRBV21-1 is tagged as a pseudogene. The CDR3 has 14 residues.

This clonotype has a handful of counts. The chain couples TRBV27 to TRBJ1-4, with a tentative D call TRBD1 (5 bases). CDR1 and CDR2 (germline): MNHEY, SMNVEV (reference sequence). The CDR3 is made up of 15 amino acids. The V and J ends lost 6 bases and 5 bases respectively, with 16 bases between them. The CDR3 loop is CASSAHPGGNEKLFF. The CDR3 bases are TGTGCCAGCAGCGCCCACCCCGGGGGAAATGAAAAACTGTTTTTT.

This clonotype appeared many times. This chain links TRBV28 with TRBJ1-1; D gene ambiguous. The CDR3 has 11 amino acids. Per the germline V gene, CDR1 is MDHEN and CDR2 is SYDVKM. Trimming stripped 6 bases from V and 1 base from J, with 3 bases between. Here the CDR3 DNA reads TGTGCCAGCAGCAAGAACACTGAAGCTTTCTTT. Translated: CASSKNTEAFF.

This clonotype was seen a few times. The chain employs TRBV25-1 and TRBJ2-7; weak D call: TRBD1 (6 bases). This CDR3 spans 13 amino acids. CDR1 and CDR2 from the germline V gene are MGHDK and SYGVNS. Trimming shortened V by 6 bases and J by 0 bases, and 9 bases separated the two germline ends. The CDR3 sequence is CASRTGSSYEQYF. The CDR3 region has the DNA TGTGCCAGCAGGACAGGCAGCTCCTACGAGCAGTACTTC.

This clonotype was observed a handful of times. The genes are TRBV9 and TRBJ1-6, with D tentatively TRBD1 (6 bases). Trimming removed 4 bases at V and 10 bases at J, with 15 bases between. CDR1 SGDLS and CDR2 YYNGEE come from the germline V gene. This CDR3 comprises 14 residues. CDR3: CASSPVGQQSPLHF. CDR3 coding DNA: TGTGCCAGCAGCCCAGTAGGACAGCAGTCACCCCTCCACTTT.

This clonotype was observed at least ten times. The chain joins TRBV7-6 to TRBJ2-3; a possible D gene is TRBD2 (6 bases). This CDR3 region has 16 residues. Looked up from germline, CDR1 is SGHVS and CDR2 is FNYEAQ. Trimming stripped 5 bases from V and 2 bases from J, with 17 bases between. CDR3 coding DNA: TGTGCCAGCAGCATGAACTTGGGGGGATACACAGATACGCAGTATTTT. This gives the protein CASSMNLGGYTDTQYF.

This clonotype appeared many times. This chain uses TRBV12-3 or TRBV12-4 with TRBJ2-5; 8 bases map to TRBD2. CDR3 length: 14 amino acids. The V gene end was trimmed by 8 bases and the J gene end by 2 bases; junction bases not matched to a gene: 7. The CDR3 spells CASFRRGGQETQYF. For the CDR3, the DNA is TGTGCCAGCTTCCGACGGGGGGGTCAAGAGACCCAGTACTTC.

This sequence joins TRBV4-3 and TRBJ2-1, with 7 bases aligning to TRBD2. Looked up from germline, CDR1 is LGHNA and CDR2 is YSLEER. The CDR3 loop spans 17 amino acids. V lost 1 base to trimming and J lost 4 bases; unmatched junction nucleotides: 10. The CDR3 reads CASSQGPSGIRYNEQFF. CDR3 DNA: TGCGCCAGCAGCCAAGGACCAAGCGGGATCCGGTACAATGAGCAGTTCTTC.

By sample share, this clonotype is medium-sized. The chain carries TRBV10-2 and TRBJ1-5; D gene unclear. Germline V gene lookup returns CDR1 WSHSY and CDR2 SAAADI. This CDR3 has 15 amino acids. The germline V and J ends were trimmed by 3 bases and 3 bases, with 12 bases remaining between them. Here the CDR3 DNA reads TGCGCCAGCAGTGAAAATCCCGGGGACAATCAGCCCCAGCATTTT. This sequence encodes CASSENPGDNQPQHF.

CDR3: CSVPPTGGRSTEAFF. The CDR3, as DNA: TGCAGCGTTCCCCCGACAGGGGGCAGGAGCACTGAAGCTTTCTTT. The chain combines TRBV29-1 with TRBJ1-1; TRBD1 matches 10 bases. Trimming took 5 bases from V and 4 from J; bases not matched to a gene: 10. Germline V gene data show CDR1 as SQVTM and CDR2 as ANQGSEA. The length of the CDR3 is 15 residues.

This clonotype was seen ten or more times. V and J are TRBV7-2 and TRBJ2-7; 13 bases line up with TRBD2. Per the germline V gene, CDR1 is SGHTA and CDR2 is FQGNSA. V trimming: 4 bases; J trimming: 6 bases; junction bases outside the gene matches: 6. This CDR3 region has 15 residues. CDR3 residues: CASSSGLAGVPEQYV. CDR3 nucleotide sequence: TGTGCCAGCAGCTCAGGACTAGCGGGAGTGCCCGAGCAGTACGTC.

The chain recombines TRBV12-3 or TRBV12-4 with TRBJ2-1, with 12 bases lining up with TRBD2. The end of the DNA is better explained by TRBJ2-7, so the J call may be wrong. This CDR3 comprises 15 residues. The CDR3, as DNA: TGTGCCAGCAGCTTACTAGCGGGAGGTGCAAATGAGCAGTACTTC. Protein: CASSLLAGGANEQYF.

Points on this clonotype: With a much larger clone just one base away, this may be a read error. V is TRBV29-1 and J is TRBJ2-1; D gene ambiguous. This CDR3 is 13 amino acids long. From germline, CDR1 is SQVTM and CDR2 ANQGSEA. This chain's CDR3 is CSVGGINYNEQIF. In nucleotides, the CDR3 is TGCAGCGTTGGTGGGATAAATTACAATGAGCAGATCTTC.

This chain uses TRBV24-1 with TRBJ2-5; D unclear. Trimming removed 1 base at V and 3 bases at J, with 8 bases between. The CDR3 loop spans 14 amino acids. The germline V gene has CDR1 KGHDR and CDR2 SFDVKD. The CDR3 DNA is TGTGCCACCAGTGATTTTAAAGGGAAAGAGACCCAGTACTTC. Protein product: CATSDFKGKETQYF.

This chain joins TRBV6-2 or TRBV6-3 and TRBJ2-7; D possibly corresponds to TRBD1 (5 bases). Germline lookup yields CDR1 MNHEY and CDR2 SVGEGT. V lost 2 bases and J lost 0, with 14 bases in between. This CDR3 has 16 amino acids. This chain's CDR3 is CASSYRQLHLSYEQYF. For the CDR3, the DNA is TGTGCCAGCAGTTACCGACAGCTTCACCTCTCCTACGAGCAGTACTTC.

V usage is TRBV29-1 and J usage is TRBJ1-1, with D hard to call. V was cut by 2 bases and J by 5 bases, with 9 bases left in between. Germline V lookup: CDR1 SQVTM, CDR2 ANQGSEA. This CDR3 spans 12 amino acids. CDR3 protein: CSVEPGETEAFF. In DNA, the CDR3 is TGCAGCGTTGAACCCGGGGAAACTGAAGCTTTCTTT.

This clonotype occurred many times. The chain recombines TRBV7-2 with TRBJ2-2, with a possible D match to TRBD1 (5 bases). Germline-derived CDR1 and CDR2 are SGHTA and FQGNSA. Deletions cut 2 bases from V and 11 bases from J, with 6 bases between. This CDR3 has 11 residues. In nucleotides, the CDR3 is TGTGCCAGCAGCTTAAGGGGAGAGCTGTTTTTT. Translation: CASSLRGELFF.

This clonotype has just a few counts. The chain links TRBV20-1 to TRBJ1-5; 7 bases fit TRBD1. Germline CDR1 reads DFQATT; CDR2 reads SNEGSKA (reference sequence). Trimming cost V 3 bases and J 9 bases; bases outside gene matches: 5. The CDR3 has 12 residues. The CDR3 reads CSASDRVSPQHF. CDR3 nucleotide sequence: TGCAGTGCTAGTGACAGGGTCTCGCCCCAGCATTTT.

The chain joins TRBV9 to TRBJ1-2; weak D call: TRBD1 (5 bases). This CDR3 is 15 amino acids long. Germline CDR1 is SGDLS and CDR2 is YYNGEE. Trimming stripped 4 bases from V and 7 bases from J, with 20 bases between. Here the CDR3 DNA reads TGTGCCAGCAGCTCAACCGGGATGGCAAGGGGTGGCTACACCTTC. Its protein product is CASSSTGMARGGYTF.

V gene TRBV20-1 combines with J gene TRBJ2-7; 7 nucleotides align to TRBD2. This CDR3 has 14 residues. Germline loops: CDR1 DFQATT, CDR2 SNEGSKA (reference sequence). Losses at the gene ends were 5 bases for V and 1 base for J; bases not matched to a gene: 8. The CDR3 spells CSAGPSGYSYEQYF. DNA for the CDR3: TGCAGTGCTGGCCCTAGCGGATATTCCTACGAGCAGTACTTC.

There are a few counts of this clonotype. CDR3 nucleotides: TGTGCCAGCAGCTTAGCCTTGTGGGCCCCCGGCCCTTACGTC. It translates to CASSLALWAPGPYV. The chain employs TRBV7-2 and TRBJ2-7; D is unclear. The CDR3 is 14 residues long. Germline CDR1 and CDR2: SGHTA and FQGNSA. Trimming cost V 0 bases and J 13 bases, with 19 bases left between them.

This clonotype was seen a few times. The genes are TRBV14 and TRBJ1-4, with D perhaps TRBD1 (6 bases). Per the germline V gene, CDR1 is SGHDN and CDR2 is FVKESK. The CDR3 extends over 16 amino acids. Trimming cost V 3 bases and J 4 bases, with 15 bases left between them. The CDR3 spells CASSQGGRGFNEKLFF. CDR3 DNA sequence: TGTGCCAGCAGCCAGGGGGGCCGCGGGTTTAATGAAAAACTGTTTTTT. The variable domain in full, completed from reference TRBV14 and TRBJ1-4, reads EAGVTQFPSHSVIEKGQTVTLRCDPISGHDNLYWYRRVMGKEIKFLLHFVKESKQDESGMPNNRFLAERTGGTYSTLKVQPAELEDSGVYFCASSQGGRGFNEKLFFGSGTQLSVL.

This clonotype occurred a few times. The chain couples TRBV6-2 or TRBV6-3 to TRBJ1-1, with TRBD1 matching 7 bases. The germline gives CDR1 MNHEY, CDR2 SVGEGT. The V gene end was trimmed by 8 bases and the J gene end by 0 bases; junction bases not matched to a gene: 6. This CDR3 region has 14 residues. As DNA, the CDR3 is TGTGCCAGCTTGGACAGGCCAATGAACACTGAAGCTTTCTTT. Translated, it gives CASLDRPMNTEAFF.

This clonotype was observed at least ten times. J is TRBJ2-5 and V is TRBV7-2, with 8 bases lining up with TRBD1. The length of the CDR3 is 19 residues. Germline loops: CDR1 SGHTA, CDR2 FQGNSA. Trimming cost V 4 bases and J 6 bases; bases outside gene matches: 22. DNA for the CDR3: TGTGCCAGCAGCTCCGTCGTGGTAGGATTATGGACAGGGAGGAAGACCCAGTACTTC. Its translation: CASSSVVVGLWTGRKTQYF. Drawing the rest from reference TRBV7-2 and TRBJ2-5, the complete variable domain is GAGVSQSPSNKVTEKGKDVELRCDPISGHTALYWYRQSLGQGLEFLIYFQGNSAPDKSGLPSDRFSAERTGGSVSTLTIQRTQQEDSAVYLCASSSVVVGLWTGRKTQYFGPGTRLLVL.

The sample holds one count of this clonotype. The chain combines TRBV4-3 with TRBJ1-2; TRBD1 aligns across 7 bases. Trimming removed 2 bases from V and 3 bases from J; junction bases left unmatched: 3. The CDR3 contains 14 residues. Germline-derived CDR1 and CDR2 are LGHNA and YSLEER. As DNA, the CDR3 is TGCGCCAGCAGCCAACGGGACAGTTACTATGGCTACACCTTC. Translation gives CASSQRDSYYGYTF.

This clonotype has a handful of counts. The chain combines TRBV5-4 with TRBJ1-6; D unresolved. CDR1 is SGHNT, CDR2 YYREEE, per germline (reference sequence). The V end lost 2 bases, the J end lost 5 bases, and 11 bases lay between the germline ends. The CDR3 is 15 residues long. CDR3 in amino acids: CASSFDTLNNSPLHF. DNA of the CDR3: TGTGCCAGCAGCTTCGACACACTTAATAATTCACCCCTCCACTTT.

In this sample, this clonotype turned up a few times. The rearrangement joins TRBV7-8 to TRBJ2-2; weak D call: TRBD1 (6 bases). The V and J ends lost 5 bases and 2 bases respectively, with 15 bases between them. Looked up from germline, CDR1 is SGHVS and CDR2 is FQNEAQ. The CDR3 loop spans 16 amino acids. The CDR3 coding sequence is TGTGCCAGCAGCCCTAACTTAGGGGGAAACACCGGGGAGCTGTTTTTT. Protein: CASSPNLGGNTGELFF.

This clonotype was counted at least ten times. The chain recombines TRBV6-1 with TRBJ1-5, with D maybe TRBD1 (6 bases). The V end was cut by 5 bases, the J end by 3 bases, with 11 bases between. Germline lookup yields CDR1 MNHNS and CDR2 SASEGT. There are 14 residues in the CDR3. The CDR3 loop reads CASSTGHLNQPQHF. Written as DNA, the CDR3 is TGTGCCAGCAGTACGGGACACCTCAATCAGCCCCAGCATTTT.